The 31 T cell receptor beta chains listed next were all sequenced from one sample in a study of cytomegalovirus exposure and HLA in healthy donors. Amplification used 60 Vbeta primers and 13 Jbeta primers. TCRdb's copy holds only in-frame clones and misses some; the assay was immunoSEQ multiplex PCR. The table records about 130,000 clones, over 60% of them present only once. Input material: PBMCs. Receptor source: a male donor in good health and CMV-seropositive.

This chain links TRBV5-4 with TRBJ2-7; 7 bases line up with TRBD1. The CDR3 has 15 residues. V was pared by 2 bases and J by 3 bases, with 8 bases of the junction left unmatched. CDR1 and CDR2 from the germline V gene are SGHNT and YYREEE (reference sequence). CDR3: CASSFGTAKIYEQYF. The CDR3 DNA reads as TGTGCCAGCAGCTTCGGGACAGCAAAAATCTACGAGCAGTACTTC.

This clone was seen once. J is TRBJ1-2 and V is TRBV5-4, with 7 bases lining up with TRBD1. V shed 4 bases, J shed 8 bases, and the junction held 5 bases outside the gene matches. The CDR3 totals 12 residues. Per germline, CDR1 SGHNT and CDR2 YYREEE (reference sequence). In nucleotides, the CDR3 is TGTGCCAGCAGCCTACAGGGGAACGGCTACACCTTC. Protein sequence: CASSLQGNGYTF.

This chain uses TRBV5-1 with TRBJ1-1; D may be TRBD1 (6 bases). Germline lookup yields CDR1 SGHRS and CDR2 YFSETQ. Trimming removed 4 bases from V and 4 bases from J, with 20 bases in between. The CDR3 has 16 amino acids. CDR3 sequence reads: CASSPAAPGATTEAFF. The CDR3 DNA reads as TGCGCCAGCAGCCCGGCCGCCCCAGGGGCGACCACTGAAGCTTTCTTT.

The CDR3 region is CASSRRTGGSDTQYF. The DNA of the CDR3 is TGTGCCAGCAGCAGGAGGACAGGGGGGTCAGATACGCAGTATTTT. The V and J genes are TRBV7-3 and TRBJ2-3; 10 nucleotides line up with TRBD1. Per germline, CDR1 SGHTA and CDR2 FQGTGA. Unmatched junction bases numbered 6, after V lost 5 bases and J lost 4 bases. The CDR3 totals 15 residues. Filled out from reference TRBV7-3 and TRBJ2-3, the complete variable domain reads GAGVSQTPSNKVTEKGKYVELRCDPISGHTALYWYRQSLGQGPEFLIYFQGTGAADDSGLPNDRFFAVRPEGSVSTLKIQRTERGDSAVYLCASSRRTGGSDTQYFGPGTRLTVL.

The rearrangement links TRBV5-3 to TRBJ2-6; TRBD2 agrees at 8 bases. TRBV5-3 is an ORF; its function is uncertain. This CDR3 has 18 residues. V lost 8 bases to trimming and J lost 1 base; unmatched junction nucleotides: 14. The CDR3 loop is CASPGVPGGMSGANVLTF. In nucleotides, the CDR3 is TGTGCCAGTCCGGGGGTGCCGGGAGGGATGTCTGGGGCCAACGTCCTGACTTTC.

J is TRBJ2-3 and V is TRBV5-1; D might be TRBD2 (6 bases). Germline CDR1 reads SGHRS; CDR2 reads YFSETQ. The length of the CDR3 is 15 residues. V was clipped by 0 bases and J by 5 bases, with 13 bases between them. The CDR3 region has the DNA TGCGCCAGCAGCTTGGGGACTACCGTAGGAGATACGCAGTATTTT. Translated: CASSLGTTVGDTQYF.

The chain uses TRBV6-1 and TRBJ2-5; 7 nucleotides line up with TRBD1. CDR1 and CDR2 (germline): MNHNS, SASEGT. The CDR3 is made up of 15 amino acids. With V trimmed by 6 bases and J by 2 bases, 9 bases remained unmatched. The DNA for the CDR3 is TGTGCCAGCAGCGGTCGGGACAGCTCGCAAGAGACCCAGTACTTC. Its protein is CASSGRDSSQETQYF.

This clone appeared a few times. The chain combines TRBV6-6 with TRBJ2-7; 7 bases match TRBD1. Germline CDR1 reads MNHNY; CDR2 reads SVGAGI (reference sequence). V lost 6 bases and J lost 3; bases outside the gene matches: 5. The CDR3 contains 13 residues. The CDR3 DNA follows: TGTGCCAGCAGGGGACAGATCAGCTACGAGCAGTACTTC. Its translation is CASRGQISYEQYF.

The chain joins TRBV6-1 to TRBJ1-5, with D uncertain. The CDR3 loop spans 15 amino acids. The V end was cut by 1 base, the J end by 7 bases, with 14 bases between. The germline V gene encodes CDR1 MNHNS and CDR2 SASEGT. The CDR3 region is CASSEVFSVGQPQHF. The CDR3 nucleotides read TGTGCCAGCAGTGAAGTCTTTAGCGTAGGCCAGCCCCAGCATTTT.

This clone was seen a handful of times. The rearrangement uses TRBV28 and TRBJ2-3, with D possibly being TRBD1 (8 bases). Germline loops: CDR1 MDHEN, CDR2 SYDVKM. The CDR3 runs 13 residues. V lost 2 bases to trimming and J lost 9 bases, with 12 bases between them. CDR3 sequence (DNA): TGTGCCAGCAGTTTAACAGGGGGGGACACGCAGTATTTT. Translated: CASSLTGGDTQYF.

The chain employs TRBV5-8 and TRBJ2-3; D unclear. V was pared by 0 bases and J by 2 bases, with 13 bases between. CDR3 length: 16 amino acids. CDR1 is SGHTS and CDR2 is YDEGEE in the germline V gene. The CDR3 reads CASSLARASLTDTQYF. CDR3 DNA: TGTGCCAGCAGCTTGGCCCGCGCATCCCTCACAGATACGCAGTATTTT.

This sequence joins TRBV5-6 and TRBJ2-2, with 10 positions matching TRBD1. This CDR3 comprises 15 residues. With 2 bases clipped from V and 7 bases from J, the junction kept 5 bases outside the gene matches. Germline V gene sequence: CDR1 SGHDT, CDR2 YYEEEE. CDR3 loop: CASSFGTGANGELFF. The DNA of the CDR3 is TGTGCCAGCAGCTTTGGGACAGGGGCAAACGGGGAGCTGTTTTTT.

A few counts support this clone. V usage is TRBV6-1 and J usage is TRBJ1-2, with 10 bases aligning to TRBD1. V was pared by 5 bases and J by 9 bases, with 3 bases of the junction left unmatched. Germline loops: CDR1 MNHNS, CDR2 SASEGT. This CDR3 is 12 amino acids long. The CDR3, as DNA: TGTGCCAGCAGTCCGGGACAGGGGCGCTACACCTTC. Translated, it gives CASSPGQGRYTF.

This clone was picked up a small number of times. The rearrangement uses TRBV19 and TRBJ2-1; D is ambiguous. CDR1 and CDR2 from the germline V gene are LNHDA and SQIVND (reference sequence). The CDR3 has 13 residues. V was clipped by 0 bases and J by 10 bases, with 10 bases between them. The CDR3 nucleotides read TGTGCCAGTAGTATAGATCCTGTCTCGGAGCAGTTCTTC. Protein product: CASSIDPVSEQFF. Looking up the rest from reference TRBV19 and TRBJ2-1 gives the full variable domain: DGGITQSPKYLFRKEGQNVTLSCEQNLNHDAMYWYRQDPGQGLRLIYYSQIVNDFQKGDIAEGYSVSREKKESFPLTVTSAQKNPTAFYLCASSIDPVSEQFFGPGTRLTVL.

The table lists this clone with a count of one. The chain joins TRBV30 to TRBJ1-2; 7 bases agree with TRBD1. From germline, CDR1 is GTSNPN and CDR2 SVGIG (reference sequence). The CDR3 runs 14 residues. V lost 2 bases to trimming and J lost 2 bases; unmatched junction nucleotides: 5. CDR3 nucleotide sequence: TGTGCCTGGAGTCTACAGGGGCGAAACTATGGCTACACCTTC. As protein: CAWSLQGRNYGYTF.

This rearrangement joins TRBV5-1 to TRBJ1-1; TRBD1 matches at 8 bases. Germline V CDR1 and CDR2: SGHRS, YFSETQ. This CDR3 has 14 residues. V shed 4 bases and J 3 bases; nucleotides not matched to a gene: 5. The CDR3 DNA sequence: TGCGCCAGCAGCGCAGGGGGCCGGGACACTGAAGCTTTCTTT. This gives the protein CASSAGGRDTEAFF.

The chain carries TRBV28 and TRBJ1-5; 9 nucleotides align to TRBD1. Germline V gene lookup returns CDR1 MDHEN and CDR2 SYDVKM. The ends lost 6 bases at V and 0 bases at J; junction bases unmatched: 3. This CDR3 region has 15 residues. This CDR3 is CASRRTGDSNQPQHF. The CDR3 DNA sequence: TGTGCCAGCAGGCGGACAGGGGATAGCAATCAGCCCCAGCATTTT.

The V call is TRBV11-3, the J call TRBJ2-1; 9 positions match TRBD2. The junction had 14 bases not matched to a gene; V was cut back by 5 bases and J by 9 bases. The CDR3 covers 16 residues. CDR1 is SGHNT, CDR2 YENEEA, per germline. The CDR3 loop reads CASSPYSGGSGVEQFF. The CDR3 DNA sequence: TGTGCCAGCAGCCCCTATAGCGGGGGCTCCGGGGTTGAGCAGTTCTTC.

V usage is TRBV15 and J usage is TRBJ2-1, with 7 positions matching TRBD2. J gave up 8 bases and V 1 base, and 11 bases lay outside the gene matches. Germline values: CDR1 LNHNV, CDR2 YYDKDF (reference sequence). The CDR3 has 16 residues. The CDR3 sequence is CATSRGEGLPPDEQFF. In DNA form, the CDR3 reads TGTGCCACCAGCAGAGGGGAGGGACTACCCCCGGATGAGCAGTTCTTC.

The chain carries TRBV28 and TRBJ2-7; 12 positions match TRBD2. This CDR3 comprises 16 residues. Germline assignment: CDR1 MDHEN and CDR2 SYDVKM. Trimming removed 3 bases from V and 3 bases from J; junction bases left unmatched: 6. The CDR3 is CASSFKLAGGHYEQYF. The DNA of the CDR3 is TGTGCCAGCAGTTTCAAACTAGCGGGGGGCCACTACGAGCAGTACTTC. The full variable domain, its missing parts supplied by reference TRBV28 and TRBJ2-7, is DVKVTQSSRYLVKRTGEKVFLECVQDMDHENMFWYRQDPGLGLRLIYFSYDVKMKEKGDIPEGYSVSREKKERFSLILESASTNQTSMYLCASSFKLAGGHYEQYFGPGTRLTVT.

The chain couples TRBV5-4 to TRBJ2-6; D is possibly TRBD2 (6 bases). V was pared by 6 bases and J by 8 bases, with 18 bases between. Per germline, CDR1 SGHNT and CDR2 YYREEE (reference sequence). The CDR3 loop spans 15 amino acids. CDR3 in DNA: TGTGCCAGCAACCACGCGGGACCTCAATCCAACGTCCTGACTTTC. This sequence encodes CASNHAGPQSNVLTF.

This chain joins TRBV5-4 and TRBJ2-2; no definite D call. V shed 0 bases and J shed 6 bases, with 12 bases lying between them. From germline, CDR1 is SGHNT and CDR2 YYREEE (reference sequence). The CDR3 runs 15 residues. The DNA of the CDR3 is TGTGCCAGCAGCTTGGGTCAGGTTTTATCCGGGGAGCTGTTTTTT. Translation gives CASSLGQVLSGELFF.

In its sample, this clone was seen a few times. V and J are TRBV7-2 and TRBJ1-5; the D gene is possibly TRBD1 (5 bases). The V and J ends lost 0 bases and 0 bases respectively, with 12 bases between them. The CDR3 sequence is 17 residues long. The V gene's germline CDR1 is SGHTA and CDR2 FQGNSA. CDR3 bases: TGTGCCAGCAGCTTAGCGTCCGGGGGGAATAGCAATCAGCCCCAGCATTTT. Translation: CASSLASGGNSNQPQHF. Full variable domain (outside the CDR3, taken from reference TRBV7-2 and TRBJ1-5): GAGVSQSPSNKVTEKGKDVELRCDPISGHTALYWYRQSLGQGLEFLIYFQGNSAPDKSGLPSDRFSAERTGGSVSTLTIQRTQQEDSAVYLCASSLASGGNSNQPQHFGDGTRLSIL.

The CDR3 protein is CASRVGQGANNEQFF. The CDR3 bases are TGCGCCAGCAGAGTCGGACAGGGGGCTAACAATGAGCAGTTCTTC. This chain uses TRBV4-1 with TRBJ2-1; TRBD1 matches at 11 bases. With V trimmed by 6 bases and J by 5 bases, 6 bases remained unmatched. Germline V gene sequence: CDR1 MGHRA, CDR2 YSYEKL. This CDR3 has 15 residues.

To note about this clone: Germline and junction disagree at one end, which may indicate a read error. The CDR3 loop is CAGSPTSGEQETQYF. The CDR3 nucleotides read TGCGCCGGCAGCCCGACTAGCGGGGAGCAAGAGACCCAGTACTTC. The genes are TRBV4-1 and TRBJ2-5, with 11 bases matching TRBD2. The CDR3 totals 15 residues. CDR1 and CDR2 (germline): MGHRA, YSYEKL.

CDR3 coding DNA: TGTGCCAGTAGTCCAGGGGGCTCTCGCATTCAGTACTTC. This codes for CASSPGGSRIQYF. The V gene is TRBV19, the J gene TRBJ2-4; 8 bases are shared with TRBD1. V lost 5 bases to trimming and J lost 9 bases; unmatched junction nucleotides: 6. This CDR3 has 13 residues. Looked up from germline, CDR1 is LNHDA and CDR2 is SQIVND (reference sequence).

The chain is built from TRBV6-6 and TRBJ1-1; 8 positions agree with TRBD1. Trimming at V came to 2 bases and at J to 1 base, leaving 6 bases not matched to a gene. The CDR3 runs to 16 residues. The germline V gene has CDR1 MNHNY and CDR2 SVGAGI (reference sequence). CDR3 coding DNA: TGTGCCAGCAGTTACCCCACAGGGGGAGCGAACACTGAAGCTTTCTTT. This codes for CASSYPTGGANTEAFF.

V gene TRBV7-3 combines with J gene TRBJ2-2; 7 bases line up with TRBD1. The CDR3 extends over 15 amino acids. After removal of 4 bases from V and 2 bases from J, the junction contained 4 bases not matched to a gene. Germline V gene sequence: CDR1 SGHTA, CDR2 FQGTGA. CDR3 region: CASSSQGINTGELFF. The CDR3 DNA sequence: TGTGCCAGCAGCTCACAGGGGATTAACACCGGGGAGCTGTTTTTT.

V and J are TRBV28 and TRBJ2-3; the D gene is possibly TRBD1 (6 bases). This CDR3 has 14 amino acids. Trimming took 10 bases from V and 0 from J, leaving 14 bases between them. Per germline, CDR1 MDHEN and CDR2 SYDVKM. DNA of the CDR3: TGTGCCACCGTTCCCGGGACAAGCACAGATACGCAGTATTTT. Its translation is CATVPGTSTDTQYF.

V gene TRBV29-1 combines with J gene TRBJ2-2; the D gene is possibly TRBD2 (5 bases). The CDR3 is made up of 15 amino acids. The V gene's germline CDR1 is SQVTM and CDR2 ANQGSEA. V lost 5 bases and J 3 bases, leaving 16 bases between the germline ends. This chain's CDR3 is CSVHTGNAYTGELFF. For the CDR3, the DNA is TGCAGCGTTCATACGGGGAACGCGTACACCGGGGAGCTGTTTTTT.

This chain joins TRBV6-5 and TRBJ2-5; possibly TRBD2 for D (5 bases). V lost 4 bases, J lost 2 bases, and 14 bases lay in between. The CDR3 is made up of 15 amino acids. In germline, CDR1 is MNHEY, CDR2 SVGAGI. As DNA, the CDR3 is TGTGCCAGCAGTTCTTCAACCGGGGTACAAGAGACCCAGTACTTC. Protein: CASSSSTGVQETQYF.